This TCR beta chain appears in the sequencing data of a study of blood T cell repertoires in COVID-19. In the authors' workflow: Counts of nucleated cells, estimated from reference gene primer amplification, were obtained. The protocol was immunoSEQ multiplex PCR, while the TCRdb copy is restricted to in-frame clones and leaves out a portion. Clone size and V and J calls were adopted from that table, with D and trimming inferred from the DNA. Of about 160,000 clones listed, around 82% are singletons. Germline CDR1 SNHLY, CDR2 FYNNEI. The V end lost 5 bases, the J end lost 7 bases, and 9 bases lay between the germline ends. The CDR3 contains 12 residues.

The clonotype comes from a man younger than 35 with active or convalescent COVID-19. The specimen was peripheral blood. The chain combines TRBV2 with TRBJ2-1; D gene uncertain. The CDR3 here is CASSSQENEQFF. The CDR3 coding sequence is TGTGCCAGCAGTTCCCAGGAAAATGAGCAGTTCTTC.